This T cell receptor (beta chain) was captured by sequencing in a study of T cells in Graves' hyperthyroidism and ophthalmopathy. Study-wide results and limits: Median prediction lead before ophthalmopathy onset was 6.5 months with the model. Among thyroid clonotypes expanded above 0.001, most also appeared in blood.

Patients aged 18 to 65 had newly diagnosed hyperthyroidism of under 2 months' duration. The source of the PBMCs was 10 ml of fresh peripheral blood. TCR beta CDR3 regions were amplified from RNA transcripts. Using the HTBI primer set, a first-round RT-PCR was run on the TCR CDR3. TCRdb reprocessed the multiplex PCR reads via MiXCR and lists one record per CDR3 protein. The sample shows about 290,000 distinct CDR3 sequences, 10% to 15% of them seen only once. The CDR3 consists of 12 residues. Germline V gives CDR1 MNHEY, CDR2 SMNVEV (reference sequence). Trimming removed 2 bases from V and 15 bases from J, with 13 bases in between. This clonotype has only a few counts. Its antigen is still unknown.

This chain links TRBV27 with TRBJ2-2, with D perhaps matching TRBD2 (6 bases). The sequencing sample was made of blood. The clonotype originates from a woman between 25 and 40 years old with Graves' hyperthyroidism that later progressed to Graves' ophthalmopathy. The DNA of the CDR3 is TGTGCCAGCAGTTTACGTGGGGGGATTTTGTTTTTT. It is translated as CASSLRGGILFF.